This T cell receptor beta chain was recorded in a study of CD8+ T cells in alopecia areata. Whole-study findings and limits: Against the mouse data, patients shared TCRs less clearly, possibly for HLA reasons. Significant decreases in scalp clonality and expanded CD8+ clones followed tofacitinib treatment.

Stated treatment: oral pan-JAK inhibitor, 5-10 mg twice daily. Patients with alopecia areata provided lesional scalp punch biopsies as well as peripheral blood. The sorting of PBMCs gave CD4+ and CD8+ T cells. Regarding this clone: Its antigen is not known.

CDR3 length: 15 residues. Germline loops: CDR1 LGHNA, CDR2 YSLEER. The germline V and J ends were trimmed by 1 base and 1 base, with 11 bases remaining between them. Investigators isolated RNA and reverse transcribed it into cDNA to act as the sequencing template. Here immunoSEQ multiplex PCR was the method, and the copy in TCRdb shows in-frame clones only, minus some. Here the sample spans about 42,000 clones, about three fifths being singletons. The sequence was collected from a human donor with alopecia areata. Sequencing used CD8+ T cells sorted from blood, obtained at week 4, from a patient treated with tofacitinib. The chain couples TRBV4-3 to TRBJ2-7; D not resolved. The CDR3 region is CASSQASAGSYEQYF. In nucleotides, the CDR3 is TGCGCCAGCAGCCAAGCATCCGCCGGATCCTACGAGCAGTACTTC.